One and the same sample provided the 8 T cell receptor beta chains below, sequenced in a study of T-cell memory formation after mild COVID-19. A single record per CDR3 protein comes from TCRdb applying MiXCR to the 5' RACE reads. The sample consists of about 350,000 distinct CDR3 sequences, roughly an eighth of them appearing once. The material sequenced was PBMCs or a T cell subset sorted from them (not recorded which). Receptors originate from a man aged 18 to 30 who had mild COVID-19 (a few samples of this study predate the infection). Cell type and time point are not known.

Only a few counts were recorded for this clonotype. V is TRBV4-3 and J is TRBJ2-1; D ambiguous. This CDR3 has 17 amino acids. Trimming took 0 bases from V and 2 from J, leaving 14 bases between them. Germline V gene lookup returns CDR1 LGHNA and CDR2 YSLEER. CDR3 protein: CASSQDPKPAAYNEQFF. CDR3 coding DNA: TGCGCCAGCAGCCAAGATCCGAAGCCCGCGGCCTACAATGAGCAGTTCTTC.

This clonotype was recorded a few times. CDR3 nucleotides: TGTGCCAGCACCGTAGCGGGGGCCCCCACCGGGGAGCTGTTTTTT. Translating gives CASTVAGAPTGELFF. The chain recombines TRBV6-2 or TRBV6-3 with TRBJ2-2; 9 nucleotides align to TRBD2. CDR3 length equals 15 residues. CDR1 is MNHEY, CDR2 SVGEGT, per germline. V trimming: 7 bases; J trimming: 4 bases; junction bases outside the gene matches: 7.

J is TRBJ2-3 and V is TRBV5-1; TRBD1 matches 7 bases. Unmatched junction bases numbered 5, after V lost 4 bases and J lost 3 bases. Germline loops: CDR1 SGHRS, CDR2 YFSETQ. The CDR3 is 14 amino acids. The CDR3 DNA sequence: TGCGCCAGCAGCCGGGACAGTGCTACAGATACGCAGTATTTT. It yields the protein CASSRDSATDTQYF.

The table lists this clonotype with a few counts. The chain links TRBV7-2 to TRBJ2-5; 9 nucleotides match TRBD1. The V and J ends lost 2 bases and 4 bases, in that order; junction bases with no gene match: 5. CDR1 and CDR2 from the germline V gene are SGHTA and FQGNSA. The CDR3 is made up of 15 amino acids. DNA for the CDR3: TGTGCCAGCAGCTTACAGGACAGGGGCGGAGAGACCCAGTACTTC. Protein: CASSLQDRGGETQYF.

The genes are TRBV7-2 and TRBJ1-1; weak D call: TRBD1 (5 bases). In germline, CDR1 is SGHTA, CDR2 FQGNSA. Trimming removed 1 base at V and 4 bases at J, with 34 bases between. CDR3 length equals 22 residues. The CDR3 DNA reads as TGTGCCAGCAGCTTAGTCCCCCCCGGGCAGGGATTGAGGAAAAGCCAAAGCACTGAAGCTTTCTTT. Protein: CASSLVPPGQGLRKSQSTEAFF.

V and J are TRBV7-6 and TRBJ2-5, with a tentative D call TRBD2 (7 bases). Between the trimmed V and J ends, which lost 6 bases and 10 bases, there was a span of 15 bases. Germline lookup yields CDR1 SGHVS and CDR2 FNYEAQ. The CDR3 consists of 12 residues. CDR3 residues: CASRGGARDQYF. DNA for the CDR3: TGTGCCAGCAGGGGGGGGGCCCGGGACCAGTACTTC.

V is TRBV12-3 or TRBV12-4 and J is TRBJ1-6; no definite D call. The germline V and J ends were trimmed by 2 bases and 8 bases, with 1 base remaining between them. The CDR3 is made up of 11 amino acids. The CDR3, as DNA: TGTGCCAGCAGTTTATATTCACCCCTCCACTTT. As protein: CASSLYSPLHF.

Only a few counts were recorded for this clonotype. Sequence at one end of the junction differs from germline and may be a read error. The V gene is TRBV7-6, the J gene TRBJ2-7; 8 nucleotides agree with TRBD2. Germline assignment: CDR1 SGHVS and CDR2 FNYEAQ. CDR3 length: 16 amino acids. This chain's CDR3 is CASSLGPGGGIHEQYF. DNA for the CDR3: TGTGCCAGCAGTTTAGGGCCGGGAGGGGGAATACACGAGCAGTACTTC. Complete variable domain (other parts from reference TRBV7-6 and TRBJ2-7): GAGVSQSPRYKVTKRGQDVALRCDPISGHVSLYWYRQALGQGPEFLTYFNYEAQQDKSGLPNDRFSAERPEGSISTLTIQRTEQRDSAMYRCASSLGPGGGIHEQYFGPGTRLTVT.